These 27 T cell receptor beta chains came from one sample sequenced in a study of OX40 agonist ivuxolimab in advanced cancers. Profiling relied on immunoSEQ multiplex PCR, and the TCRdb table lists in-frame clones only, not all of them. The table lists 52,000 or so clones, around 90% of them singletons. Source: CD4+ or CD8+ T cells sorted from blood, taken in a trial of the OX40 agonist ivuxolimab. All receptors derive from an adult with an advanced solid tumor such as melanoma, head and neck, liver or kidney cancer.

This clone was counted a single time. This chain joins TRBV4-2 and TRBJ1-1, with D uncertain. Germline V gene sequence: CDR1 LGHNA, CDR2 YNFKEQ. Trimming shortened V by 1 base and J by 4 bases, and 16 bases separated the two germline ends. The length of the CDR3 is 16 residues. CDR3 amino acids: CASSQGPQDLGTEAFF. In DNA form, the CDR3 reads TGTGCCAGCAGCCAAGGTCCTCAGGACTTGGGCACTGAAGCTTTCTTT.

The chain combines TRBV4-1 with TRBJ2-3, with 8 bases that match TRBD2. The J segment lost 3 bases and the V segment lost 3 bases, leaving 11 bases of the junction unmatched. CDR1 and CDR2 from the germline V gene are MGHRA and YSYEKL. The CDR3 has 17 residues. Written as DNA, the CDR3 is TGCGCCAGCAGCCACCTTAGCGGGACCTATCGGACAGATACGCAGTATTTT. Its protein product is CASSHLSGTYRTDTQYF.

The V call is TRBV11-2, the J call TRBJ2-3; D unclear. Trimming removed 0 bases from V and 0 bases from J, with 10 bases in between. The CDR3 is made up of 16 amino acids. CDR1 and CDR2 (germline): SGHAT, FQNNGV. CDR3 amino acids: CASSLDLGRSTDTQYF. Written as DNA, the CDR3 is TGTGCCAGCAGCTTAGATCTTGGCAGGAGCACAGATACGCAGTATTTT.

This sequence joins TRBV7-6 and TRBJ2-1, with 8 positions matching TRBD2. V lost 8 bases and J lost 5; bases outside the gene matches: 5. CDR3 length: 13 residues. Looked up from germline, CDR1 is SGHVS and CDR2 is FNYEAQ. CDR3 coding DNA: TGTGCCAGCTCGGCGGGGGGTAACAATGAGCAGTTCTTC. Residues: CASSAGGNNEQFF.

The chain combines TRBV11-3 with TRBJ2-1, with 9 bases that match TRBD2. There are 15 residues in the CDR3. V lost 1 base to trimming and J lost 3 bases; unmatched junction nucleotides: 1. Germline lookup yields CDR1 SGHNT and CDR2 YENEEA. CDR3 sequence reads: CASSLVSGSYNEQFF. Here the CDR3 DNA reads TGTGCCAGCAGCTTAGTTAGCGGGAGCTACAATGAGCAGTTCTTC.

The chain employs TRBV27 and TRBJ2-3; D is unclear. The CDR3 has 11 amino acids. CDR1 is MNHEY and CDR2 is SMNVEV in the germline V gene (reference sequence). Between the trimmed V and J ends, which lost 4 bases and 6 bases, there was a span of 5 bases. The CDR3 spells CASSWRDTQYF. The DNA for the CDR3 is TGTGCCAGCAGTTGGCGGGATACGCAGTATTTT.

CDR3 region: CASSSDSRRSYNEQFF. In DNA, the CDR3 is TGTGCCAGCAGTTCCGACAGCCGTAGGTCTTACAATGAGCAGTTCTTC. This chain links TRBV28 with TRBJ2-1; weak D call: TRBD1 (5 bases). This CDR3 is 16 amino acids long. V was trimmed by 4 bases and J by 4 bases, leaving 17 bases between them. Germline CDR1 is MDHEN and CDR2 is SYDVKM.

With regard to this clone: Different DNA sequences within this sample yield the same CDR3. This sequence joins TRBV6-5 and TRBJ2-7; 9 bases agree with TRBD2. CDR1 and CDR2 from the germline V gene are MNHEY and SVGAGI. CDR3 size: 14 residues. With 9 bases clipped from V and 0 bases from J, the junction kept 6 bases outside the gene matches. This CDR3 is CASGTSGPSYEQYF. CDR3 coding DNA: TGTGCCAGTGGCACTAGCGGGCCCTCCTACGAGCAGTACTTC.

This clone was observed once. The chain links TRBV2 to TRBJ1-3; D is ambiguous. In germline, CDR1 is SNHLY, CDR2 FYNNEI. The CDR3 extends over 13 amino acids. V lost 8 bases and J 1 base, leaving 9 bases between the germline ends. This CDR3 reads CASAGSSGNTIYF. Here the CDR3 DNA reads TGTGCCAGCGCGGGATCGTCTGGAAACACCATATATTTT.

The chain joins TRBV19 to TRBJ1-1; the D is unclear. V was trimmed by 3 bases and J by 3 bases, leaving 8 bases between them. Germline V lookup: CDR1 LNHDA, CDR2 SQIVND (reference sequence). The length of the CDR3 is 13 residues. CDR3: CASSMESHTEAFF. Here the CDR3 DNA reads TGTGCCAGTAGTATGGAGTCCCACACTGAAGCTTTCTTT.

The V gene is TRBV28, the J gene TRBJ1-4; tentative D call: TRBD1 (6 bases). This CDR3 region has 16 residues. Germline V gene sequence: CDR1 MDHEN, CDR2 SYDVKM. Trimming took 1 base from V and 7 from J, leaving 16 bases between them. The CDR3 nucleotides are TGTGCCAGCAGTTTATCAGGCCGGACAGTTATTGAAAAACTGTTTTTT. Amino acids: CASSLSGRTVIEKLFF.

The rearrangement uses TRBV7-6 and TRBJ2-1, with D perhaps matching TRBD2 (6 bases). Trimming removed 0 bases from V and 5 bases from J, with 17 bases in between. The CDR3 runs to 17 residues. Germline CDR1 is SGHVS and CDR2 is FNYEAQ. The CDR3 is CASSLARGGFPNNEQFF. CDR3 in DNA: TGTGCCAGCAGCTTAGCGCGAGGAGGGTTCCCTAACAATGAGCAGTTCTTC.

V is TRBV30 and J is TRBJ1-1; no clear D. The V end was cut by 3 bases, the J end by 3 bases, with 11 bases between. This CDR3 is built from 13 residues. In germline, CDR1 is GTSNPN, CDR2 SVGIG (reference sequence). In DNA, the CDR3 is TGTGCCTGGAGCGCGTCCCTCTACACTGAAGCTTTCTTT. This codes for CAWSASLYTEAFF.

The count of this clone is one. This chain uses TRBV4-1 with TRBJ2-3; 11 positions match TRBD2. Germline V gene data show CDR1 as MGHRA and CDR2 as YSYEKL. V was pared by 4 bases and J by 4 bases, with 16 bases of the junction left unmatched. This CDR3 is built from 19 residues. In DNA, the CDR3 is TGCGCCAGCAGCCTAAGCGGCCTAGCGGGGGGTCAGGTTGCAGATACGCAGTATTTT. This sequence encodes CASSLSGLAGGQVADTQYF.

The gene calls are TRBV10-3 and TRBJ2-7, with D possibly being TRBD2 (6 bases). V was pared by 6 bases and J by 0 bases, with 12 bases between. Germline V gene lookup returns CDR1 ENHRY and CDR2 SYGVKD. The CDR3 is 14 residues long. CDR3 DNA: TGTGCCATCAGGACCCCCGGGAGCTCCTACGAGCAGTACTTC. Protein product: CAIRTPGSSYEQYF.

The V call is TRBV27, the J call TRBJ2-1, with D perhaps matching TRBD2 (6 bases). Trimming cost V 8 bases and J 8 bases, with 7 bases left between them. The CDR3 totals 10 residues. Looked up from germline, CDR1 is MNHEY and CDR2 is SMNVEV (reference sequence). CDR3 sequence reads: CASGGYEQFF. The CDR3 DNA follows: TGTGCCAGCGGGGGGTATGAGCAGTTCTTC.

Concerning this clone itself: Other DNA sequences within the sample encode an identical CDR3. The V call is TRBV6-5, the J call TRBJ1-1; D unresolved. CDR3 length: 14 amino acids. V lost 0 bases and J lost 2, with 7 bases in between. Germline CDR1 MNHEY, CDR2 SVGAGI. This CDR3 reads CASSYSWGNTEAFF. The CDR3, as DNA: TGTGCCAGCAGTTACTCGTGGGGAAACACTGAAGCTTTCTTT.

The chain carries TRBV2 and TRBJ1-1; TRBD1 agrees at 7 bases. CDR1 is SNHLY, CDR2 FYNNEI, per germline. This CDR3 has 14 residues. Trimming at V came to 3 bases and at J to 4 bases, leaving 5 bases not matched to a gene. The CDR3 reads CASSDAQGGTEAFF. As DNA, the CDR3 is TGTGCCAGCAGTGACGCGCAGGGGGGCACTGAAGCTTTCTTT.

This chain uses TRBV5-6 with TRBJ1-1; no firm D call. V was trimmed by 2 bases and J by 1 base, leaving 3 bases between them. Germline loops: CDR1 SGHDT, CDR2 YYEEEE. The CDR3 sequence is 12 residues long. CDR3: CASSLRNTEAFF. The DNA of the CDR3 is TGTGCCAGCAGCTTACGGAACACTGAAGCTTTCTTT.

V gene TRBV6-1 combines with J gene TRBJ2-3; D is unclear. Germline lookup yields CDR1 MNHNS and CDR2 SASEGT. The CDR3 loop spans 15 amino acids. Trimming left V 2 bases short and J 3 bases short, with 12 bases between. This CDR3 reads CASSENTTPTDTQYF. For the CDR3, the DNA is TGTGCCAGCAGTGAAAACACGACCCCTACAGATACGCAGTATTTT.

The chain recombines TRBV5-1 with TRBJ2-7, with 8 positions matching TRBD1. This CDR3 is 15 amino acids long. Losses at the gene ends were 0 bases for V and 3 bases for J; bases not matched to a gene: 5. Germline V lookup: CDR1 SGHRS, CDR2 YFSETQ. CDR3 DNA: TGCGCCAGCAGCTTGGATCAGGGGGCCCTCTACGAGCAGTACGTC. Translation: CASSLDQGALYEQYV.

The chain uses TRBV27 and TRBJ2-7; 7 positions match TRBD2. Germline loops: CDR1 MNHEY, CDR2 SMNVEV (reference sequence). V lost 6 bases and J lost 3; bases outside the gene matches: 5. This CDR3 has 13 residues. In DNA, the CDR3 is TGTGCCAGCAGCGTCGGGGGGTACTACGAGCAGTACTTC. This gives the protein CASSVGGYYEQYF.

The rearrangement joins TRBV13 to TRBJ2-7; D may be TRBD1 (6 bases). The V end was cut by 2 bases, the J end by 3 bases, with 14 bases between. This CDR3 has 15 residues. Germline CDR1 PRHDT, CDR2 FYEKMQ (reference sequence). The CDR3 DNA reads TGTGCCAGCAGCTTAAGTCAGGGGAGTAACTACGAGCAGTACTTC. This encodes CASSLSQGSNYEQYF.

The sample holds one count of this clone. The chain is built from TRBV5-5 and TRBJ2-2; D gene unclear. CDR1 and CDR2 (germline): SGHKS, YYEKEE (reference sequence). The CDR3 sequence is 17 residues long. Between the trimmed V and J ends, which lost 1 base and 3 bases, there was a span of 16 bases. CDR3: CASSLQRTRLDTGELFF. CDR3 sequence (DNA): TGTGCCAGCAGCTTGCAAAGGACGCGCCTCGACACCGGGGAGCTGTTTTTT.

CDR3 DNA sequence: TGTGCCAGCACGGACCGGGACCTATACTATGGCTACACCTTC. Protein product: CASTDRDLYYGYTF. The chain couples TRBV2 to TRBJ1-2; possibly TRBD1 for D (5 bases). Germline V CDR1 and CDR2: SNHLY, FYNNEI. The CDR3 length is 14 residues. The ends were cut back, 7 bases at V and 3 bases at J, with 15 bases in the middle.

V gene TRBV4-1 combines with J gene TRBJ1-5; D is ambiguous. This CDR3 spans 14 amino acids. V shed 3 bases and J shed 1 base, with 7 bases lying between them. Germline CDR1 reads MGHRA; CDR2 reads YSYEKL. The CDR3 loop reads CASSHGSSNQPQHF. The CDR3 DNA reads TGCGCCAGCAGCCACGGCAGCAGCAATCAGCCCCAGCATTTT.

The chain recombines TRBV6-5 with TRBJ2-5; D is ambiguous. The germline CDR1 and CDR2 sequences are MNHEY and SVGAGI. The CDR3 spans 12 residues. V was cut by 3 bases and J by 1 base, with 3 bases left in between. CDR3 nucleotides: TGTGCCAGCAGTTATAGCCAAGAGACCCAGTACTTC. Its translation is CASSYSQETQYF.